This T cell receptor beta chain came from a study of graft-versus-host responses after intestinal transplantation. Germline CDR1 reads LNHDA; CDR2 reads SQIVND (reference sequence). V lost 2 bases to trimming and J lost 0 bases, with 11 bases between them. The CDR3 spans 16 residues. The table came from immunoSEQ multiplex PCR; TCRdb's copy has only in-frame clones and leaves some out. The sample contains roughly 4,800 clones, 85% of which appear only once. Lymphocytes (intraepithelial and lamina propria) were released by processing the graft tissue. The chain has TRBV19 and TRBJ2-1, with D perhaps assigned TRBD1 or TRBD2 (5 bases each). The clonotype was recovered from a human patient who received an intestinal transplant, so some T cells may come from the graft donor. This sample comprised ileum tissue, obtained 156 days after intestinal transplant. The CDR3 reads CASSITGTLSYNEQFF. CDR3 coding DNA: TGTGCCAGTAGTATAACCGGGACCCTCTCCTACAATGAGCAGTTCTTC.